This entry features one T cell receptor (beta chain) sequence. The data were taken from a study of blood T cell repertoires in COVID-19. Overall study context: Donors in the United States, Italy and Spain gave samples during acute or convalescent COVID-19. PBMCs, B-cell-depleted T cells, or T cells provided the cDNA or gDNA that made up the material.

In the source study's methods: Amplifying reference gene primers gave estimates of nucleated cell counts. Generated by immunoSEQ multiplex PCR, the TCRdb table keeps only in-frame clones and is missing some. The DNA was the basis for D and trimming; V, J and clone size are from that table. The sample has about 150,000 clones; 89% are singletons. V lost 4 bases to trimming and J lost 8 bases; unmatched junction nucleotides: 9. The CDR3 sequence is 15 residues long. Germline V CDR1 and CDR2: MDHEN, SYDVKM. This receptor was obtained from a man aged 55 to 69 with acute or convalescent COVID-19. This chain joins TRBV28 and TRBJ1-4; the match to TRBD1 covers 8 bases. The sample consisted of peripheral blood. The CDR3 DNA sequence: TGTGCCAGCAGTTACGGAACAGGGGGAGGGGAAAAACTGTTTTTT. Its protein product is CASSYGTGGGEKLFF.